The T cell receptor beta chain described here comes from a study of blood T cell repertoires in COVID-19. Looking at the study overall: Material from acute and convalescent COVID-19 was sourced from the United States, Italy and Spain. PBMCs, B-cell-depleted T cells, or T cells were the source of the cDNA or gDNA that made up the material.

Germline CDR1 is LGHDT and CDR2 is YNNKEL (reference sequence). V lost 1 base and J 5 bases, leaving 4 bases between the germline ends. This CDR3 is 12 amino acids long. The authors' processing: Scientists estimated how many nucleated cells there were by amplifying reference gene primers. Here immunoSEQ multiplex PCR was the method, and the copy in TCRdb shows in-frame clones only, minus some. The D gene and trimming were derived from the DNA, and the V and J assignments and clone size from that table. Of 60,000 to 75,000 clones in the sample, roughly 76% were seen once. The chain is built from TRBV3-1 (or the pseudogene TRBV3-2) and TRBJ2-3; D is ambiguous. This clonotype was sampled from a woman aged 80 or over with acute or convalescent COVID-19. What was sequenced was peripheral blood. The CDR3, as DNA: TGTGCCAGCAGCCAAGGTAAAGATACGCAGTATTTT. It translates to CASSQGKDTQYF.